These 8 T cell receptor beta chains share one sample of origin, sequenced in a study of spatial heterogeneity in lung cancer. Indicated time point: blood at routine non-recurrence follow-up after resection. One entry per CDR3 protein, called by TCRdb with MiXCR from the 5' RACE reads. Of over 85,000 distinct CDR3 sequences listed, 15% to 20% are singletons. The source material was PBMCs, sampled at follow-up. Receptors originate from a male donor with early-stage non-small cell lung cancer.

Ten or more counts support this clonotype. The chain uses TRBV11-2 and TRBJ1-5; a weak D match, TRBD1 (6 bases). The CDR3 is made up of 15 amino acids. Germline V gene lookup returns CDR1 SGHAT and CDR2 FQNNGV. Between the trimmed V and J ends, which lost 1 base and 4 bases, there was a span of 11 bases. CDR3 bases: TGTGCCAGCAGCTTAGCTGGGGGCAGAAATCAGCCCCAGCATTTT. This translates into CASSLAGGRNQPQHF.

This clonotype was seen a handful of times. V gene TRBV20-1 combines with J gene TRBJ1-5; a weak D match, TRBD1 (5 bases). The CDR3 spans 13 residues. The germline CDR1 and CDR2 sequences are DFQATT and SNEGSKA (reference sequence). V was pared by 3 bases and J by 1 base, with 7 bases between. The CDR3 bases are TGCAGTGCTAGGGGACTGAGCAATCAGCCCCAGCATTTT. It is translated as CSARGLSNQPQHF.

DNA for the CDR3: TGTGCCAGCTGCTCAAGGGGGGCCACAGGCTACACCTTC. Its protein is CASCSRGATGYTF. The chain links TRBV6-5 to TRBJ1-2; D may be TRBD1 (6 bases). The CDR3 totals 13 residues. V was pared by 8 bases and J by 8 bases, with 18 bases between. From germline, CDR1 is MNHEY and CDR2 SVGAGI.

This clonotype was observed a handful of times. The rearrangement links TRBV6-5 to TRBJ1-3; D not resolved. Trimming took off 8 bases at V and 0 bases at J, with 8 bases between the two ends. The germline CDR1 and CDR2 sequences are MNHEY and SVGAGI. This CDR3 is 13 amino acids long. The CDR3 spells CASGDHSGNTIYF. CDR3 nucleotide sequence: TGTGCCAGCGGGGATCACTCTGGAAACACCATATATTTT.

This clonotype was observed a handful of times. This chain links TRBV6-1 with TRBJ2-2; no clear D gene. With 6 bases removed from V and 1 base from J, the gap between germline ends came to 6 bases. CDR1 and CDR2 from the germline V gene are MNHNS and SASEGT. The CDR3 covers 13 residues. CDR3 sequence: CASSWQNTGELFF. DNA for the CDR3: TGTGCCAGCAGCTGGCAGAACACCGGGGAGCTGTTTTTT.

This clonotype has only a few counts. The chain links TRBV7-6 to TRBJ2-3; D is possibly TRBD1 (6 bases). Germline lookup yields CDR1 SGHVS and CDR2 FNYEAQ. V dropped 0 bases and J dropped 4 bases, with 11 bases sitting between them. The CDR3 loop spans 15 amino acids. The CDR3: CASSLALGGPDTQYF. CDR3 in DNA: TGTGCCAGCAGCTTAGCTTTAGGGGGACCAGATACGCAGTATTTT.

This clonotype was seen a few times. The chain carries TRBV21-1 and TRBJ2-2. TRBV21-1 corresponds to a pseudogene. CDR3 size: 13 residues. The CDR3 is CASRPDHTGELFF. Here the CDR3 DNA reads TGTGCCAGCAGGCCGGACCACACCGGGGAGCTGTTTTTT.

This clonotype was seen only a few times. V gene TRBV10-3 combines with J gene TRBJ2-1, with a possible D match to TRBD1 (10 bases). Germline V CDR1 and CDR2: ENHRY, SYGVKD. This CDR3 is 20 amino acids long. Trimming removed 1 base at V and 1 base at J, with 23 bases between. The CDR3, as DNA: TGTGCCATCAGTGAGTTCGGACAGGGGGGGACTAGCAGGTCCTACAATGAGCAGTTCTTC. Amino acid sequence: CAISEFGQGGTSRSYNEQFF.